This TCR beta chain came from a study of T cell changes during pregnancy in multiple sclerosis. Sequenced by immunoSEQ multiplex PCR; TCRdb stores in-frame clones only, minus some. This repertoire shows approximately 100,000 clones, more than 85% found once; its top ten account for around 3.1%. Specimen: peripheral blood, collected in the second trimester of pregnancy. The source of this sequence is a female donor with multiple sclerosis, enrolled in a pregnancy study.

As DNA, the CDR3 is TGTGCCAGCAGTAACGGACAGGGGGTTACGGAGACCCAGTACTTC. Its protein is CASSNGQGVTETQYF. The V call is TRBV2, the J call TRBJ2-5; 10 nucleotides match TRBD1. Germline CDR1 SNHLY, CDR2 FYNNEI. This CDR3 contains 15 residues. Unmatched junction bases numbered 8, after V lost 5 bases and J lost 5 bases.